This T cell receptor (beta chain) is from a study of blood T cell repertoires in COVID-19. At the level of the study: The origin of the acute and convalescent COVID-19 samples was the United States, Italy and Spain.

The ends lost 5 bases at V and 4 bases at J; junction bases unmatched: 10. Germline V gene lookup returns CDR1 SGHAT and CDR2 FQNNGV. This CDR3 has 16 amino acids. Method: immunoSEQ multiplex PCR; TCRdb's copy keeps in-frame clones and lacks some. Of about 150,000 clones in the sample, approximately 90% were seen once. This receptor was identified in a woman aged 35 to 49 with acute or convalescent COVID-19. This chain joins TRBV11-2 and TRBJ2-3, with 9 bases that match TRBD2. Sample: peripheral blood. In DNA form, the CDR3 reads TGTGCCAGCAGCCTCGATATAGCGGGAGCCCCAGATACGCAGTATTTT. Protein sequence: CASSLDIAGAPDTQYF.